Below are 23 T cell receptor beta chains sequenced from a single sample in a study of blood T cell dynamics during melanoma immunotherapy. Documented time point: pre-treatment baseline. Data came from immunoSEQ multiplex PCR; TCRdb stores just in-frame clones and leaves some out. Of almost 25,000 clones in the sample, around 88% were seen once. This material consisted of blood, taken from a patient treated with checkpoint blockade. The receptors originated from a human donor with melanoma.

This clone has only a few counts. The chain has TRBV5-6 and TRBJ2-1; 11 nucleotides align to TRBD2. Trimming at V came to 2 bases and at J to 4 bases, leaving 5 bases not matched to a gene. The CDR3 has 16 amino acids. Germline V gene data show CDR1 as SGHDT and CDR2 as YYEEEE. CDR3 residues: CASSFPGLADYNEQFF. In DNA form, the CDR3 reads TGTGCCAGCAGCTTTCCGGGACTAGCGGATTACAATGAGCAGTTCTTC.

The chain joins TRBV25-1 to TRBJ1-2; D is unresolved. CDR1 MGHDK and CDR2 SYGVNS come from the germline V gene. The CDR3 totals 11 residues. Trimming removed 2 bases from V and 2 bases from J, with 0 bases in between. Written as DNA, the CDR3 is TGTGCCAGCAGTGAAAACTATGGCTACACCTTC. Its translation: CASSENYGYTF.

V is TRBV7-2 and J is TRBJ2-7; a weak D match, TRBD1 (6 bases). The CDR3 length is 14 residues. Germline V gives CDR1 SGHTA, CDR2 FQGNSA. V was cut by 5 bases and J by 12 bases, with 23 bases left in between. CDR3 sequence: CASSLQGQPNQMYF. DNA for the CDR3: TGTGCCAGCAGCCTGCAGGGGCAGCCCAATCAGATGTACTTC.

This clone turned up a few times. The J gene is TRBJ1-2, the V gene TRBV29-1, with a tentative D call TRBD1 (5 bases). The germline V gene encodes CDR1 SQVTM and CDR2 ANQGSEA. Trimming left V 3 bases short and J 6 bases short, with 11 bases between. The CDR3 is 12 amino acids. The CDR3 reads CSVDGGLDGYTF. The DNA for the CDR3 is TGCAGCGTTGATGGGGGTTTGGATGGCTACACCTTC.

This chain joins TRBV5-1 and TRBJ1-2; no firm D call. Germline assignment: CDR1 SGHRS and CDR2 YFSETQ. The CDR3 totals 13 residues. Trimming left V 0 bases short and J 4 bases short, with 7 bases between. In DNA form, the CDR3 reads TGCGCCAGCAGCTTGGCCCCGGTCTATGGCTACACCTTC. It translates to CASSLAPVYGYTF.

The V call is TRBV5-1, the J call TRBJ1-2; D unresolved. Germline lookup yields CDR1 SGHRS and CDR2 YFSETQ. The germline V and J ends were trimmed by 8 bases and 4 bases, with 15 bases remaining between them. This CDR3 is built from 13 residues. The CDR3 nucleotides read TGCGCCAGTAACACGGGCTCCCTCTATGGCTACACCTTC. Translating gives CASNTGSLYGYTF.

The chain couples TRBV6-5 to TRBJ2-1; 12 nucleotides agree with TRBD2. Germline CDR1 reads MNHEY; CDR2 reads SVGAGI. J lost 7 bases, V lost 8 bases, and 0 bases had no gene match. This CDR3 is 12 amino acids long. CDR3 sequence: CASGLAGNEQFF. The CDR3 DNA is TGTGCCAGCGGACTAGCGGGGAATGAGCAGTTCTTC.

The chain carries TRBV7-9 and TRBJ2-4; the D gene could be TRBD1 or TRBD2 (6 bases each). Germline CDR1 reads SEHNR; CDR2 reads FQNEAQ (reference sequence). V was cut by 5 bases and J by 3 bases, with 17 bases left in between. The CDR3 consists of 16 residues. The CDR3: CASSHPIGGGKNIQYF. The CDR3 bases are TGTGCCAGCAGCCACCCCATAGGGGGAGGCAAAAACATTCAGTACTTC.

This clone has only a few counts. The chain joins TRBV28 to TRBJ2-7; TRBD2 agrees at 10 bases. This CDR3 comprises 18 residues. The V gene's germline CDR1 is MDHEN and CDR2 SYDVKM. Trimming cost V 6 bases and J 0 bases; bases outside gene matches: 14. The CDR3 nucleotides read TGTGCCAGCAGACGTCAAGGACTAGCGGATGATCGCTCCTACGAGCAGTACTTC. This sequence encodes CASRRQGLADDRSYEQYF.

This chain uses TRBV6-1 with TRBJ2-2; tentatively, D is TRBD2 (6 bases). CDR3 length equals 16 residues. V was clipped by 0 bases and J by 6 bases, with 14 bases between them. CDR1 and CDR2 (germline): MNHNS, SASEGT. As DNA, the CDR3 is TGTGCCAGCAGTGAAGCGCAAGGAGGGGAAGCCGGGGAGCTGTTTTTT. It codes for CASSEAQGGEAGELFF.

The chain uses TRBV5-1 and TRBJ2-5, with D uncertain. This CDR3 has 13 amino acids. Germline CDR1 SGHRS, CDR2 YFSETQ. V was cut by 3 bases and J by 2 bases, with 8 bases left in between. In DNA form, the CDR3 reads TGCGCCAGCAGCTCCAACCTTCAAGAGACCCAGTACTTC. It codes for CASSSNLQETQYF.

The rearrangement uses TRBV7-8 and TRBJ1-2, with D possibly being TRBD1 (6 bases). Trimming removed 5 bases from V and 4 bases from J, with 17 bases in between. Germline V gene data show CDR1 as SGHVS and CDR2 as FQNEAQ. This CDR3 has 15 amino acids. The CDR3 sequence: CASSARDTYVYGYTF. CDR3 nucleotides: TGTGCCAGCAGCGCCAGGGACACGTATGTCTATGGCTACACCTTC.

The chain carries TRBV9 and TRBJ2-7, with unresolved D. Per the germline V gene, CDR1 is SGDLS and CDR2 is YYNGEE. Trimming pared 4 bases from V and 2 bases from J, leaving 7 bases between. The CDR3 covers 12 residues. CDR3 in amino acids: CASSSTPYEQYF. The CDR3 DNA is TGTGCCAGCAGCTCCACCCCCTACGAGCAGTACTTC.

The J gene is TRBJ1-1, the V gene TRBV9; no definite D call. CDR1 SGDLS and CDR2 YYNGEE come from the germline V gene. The CDR3 contains 13 residues. V lost 0 bases and J 4 bases, leaving 7 bases between the germline ends. This CDR3 is CASSVASSTEAFF. Written as DNA, the CDR3 is TGTGCCAGCAGCGTAGCTTCTAGCACTGAAGCTTTCTTT.

The chain carries TRBV9 and TRBJ2-3, with D possibly matching TRBD1 (6 bases). Germline V gene sequence: CDR1 SGDLS, CDR2 YYNGEE. Trimming cost V 3 bases and J 4 bases, with 18 bases left between them. The CDR3 length is 16 residues. CDR3 protein: CASSERGLRAADTQYF. DNA of the CDR3: TGTGCCAGCAGCGAGAGGGGGTTGCGGGCAGCAGATACGCAGTATTTT.

V and J are TRBV11-2 and TRBJ2-5, with a tentative D call TRBD1 (5 bases). This CDR3 has 15 residues. Per the germline V gene, CDR1 is SGHAT and CDR2 is FQNNGV. The germline V and J ends were trimmed by 1 base and 1 base, with 10 bases remaining between them. The CDR3 bases are TGTGCCAGCAGCTTAGGGGCCACAGGCCAAGAGACCCAGTACTTC. Translating gives CASSLGATGQETQYF.

The chain carries TRBV7-9 and TRBJ2-7, with 7 nucleotides matching TRBD2. The trim removed 1 base at V and 3 bases at J, leaving 3 bases unmatched. This CDR3 is 14 amino acids long. CDR1 is SEHNR and CDR2 is FQNEAQ in the germline V gene (reference sequence). DNA of the CDR3: TGTGCCAGCAGCTTAGGCGGGAGAAGCTACGAGCAGTACTTC. Translating it yields CASSLGGRSYEQYF.

The chain employs TRBV11-2 and TRBJ2-2; D tentatively fits TRBD1 or TRBD2 (5 bases each). The CDR3 runs 15 residues. CDR1 SGHAT and CDR2 FQNNGV come from the germline V gene. V was trimmed by 1 base and J by 0 bases, leaving 6 bases between them. CDR3 DNA sequence: TGTGCCAGCAGCTTAGGGGGGTCGAACACCGGGGAGCTGTTTTTT. This sequence encodes CASSLGGSNTGELFF.

The chain joins TRBV20-1 to TRBJ2-1, with D unclear. With 3 bases removed from V and 12 bases from J, the gap between germline ends came to 9 bases. From germline, CDR1 is DFQATT and CDR2 SNEGSKA (reference sequence). This CDR3 spans 10 amino acids. Here the CDR3 reads CSARRMGQFF. DNA for the CDR3: TGCAGTGCTAGGCGGATGGGGCAGTTCTTC.

Details on this clone: A much larger clone lies one base from this, so it may be a read error. This chain uses TRBV11-2 with TRBJ1-5; 7 nucleotides line up with TRBD1. The V and J ends lost 4 bases and 2 bases, in that order; junction bases with no gene match: 5. The CDR3 has 15 amino acids. From germline, CDR1 is SGHAT and CDR2 FQNNGV. This chain's CDR3 is CASSSTGAGNQPQHF. The CDR3 nucleotides are TGTGCCAGCAGCTCAACAGGGGCTGGCAATCAGCCCCAGCATTTT.

CDR3 coding DNA: TGTGCCAGCAGCAAGGCAGGGTATACTGAAGCTTTCTTT. As protein: CASSKAGYTEAFF. The chain couples TRBV6-6 to TRBJ1-1; a weak D match, TRBD1 (5 bases). The CDR3 sequence is 13 residues long. Germline CDR1 and CDR2: MNHNY and SVGAGI (reference sequence). Trimming stripped 6 bases from V and 5 bases from J, with 13 bases between.

The chain combines TRBV6-6 with TRBJ1-5; TRBD1 aligns across 7 bases. Losses at the gene ends were 5 bases for V and 16 bases for J; bases not matched to a gene: 8. Germline values: CDR1 MNHNY, CDR2 SVGAGI (reference sequence). The CDR3 spans 11 residues. DNA for the CDR3: TGTGCCAGCAGTAACGCGGGACAGTCACATTTT. This translates into CASSNAGQSHF.

This clone was counted between two and nine times. V and J are TRBV2 and TRBJ1-1; D remains ambiguous. The CDR3 consists of 13 residues. Between the trimmed V and J ends, which lost 1 base and 1 base, there was a span of 4 bases. In germline, CDR1 is SNHLY, CDR2 FYNNEI. The CDR3 nucleotides are TGTGCCAGCAGTGAAGGGCCGAACACTGAAGCTTTCTTT. Its translation is CASSEGPNTEAFF. Complete variable domain (other parts from reference TRBV2 and TRBJ1-1): EPEVTQTPSHQVTQMGQEVILRCVPISNHLYFYWYRQILGQKVEFLVSFYNNEISEKSEIFDDQFSVERPDGSNFTLKIRSTKLEDSAMYFCASSEGPNTEAFFGQGTRLTVV.